This TCR beta chain was documented in a study of technical replicates of blood from several donors. The length of the CDR3 is 12 residues. V was clipped by 3 bases and J by 7 bases, with 9 bases between them. CDR1 is KGHSH and CDR2 is LQKENI in the germline V gene. Libraries were prepared by immunoSEQ multiplex PCR; TCRdb keeps only in-frame clonotypes and omits some of them. The data show tens of thousands of clones, approximately 91% seen once. The sequence derives from a human donor in good health. Some clones in this sample may be carry-over from other donors' samples. The chain combines TRBV18 with TRBJ1-1; D gene uncertain. Material: PBMCs. The CDR3 loop is CASSPDSGEAFF. DNA of the CDR3: TGTGCCAGCTCACCCGATAGCGGTGAAGCTTTCTTT.